This T cell receptor beta chain derives from a study of T cell changes during pregnancy in multiple sclerosis. Generated by immunoSEQ multiplex PCR, the TCRdb table keeps only in-frame clones and is missing some. This sample carries nearly 60,000 clones, about 90% of them seen once, and the ten largest clones take 0.4% to 0.5%. Sample: CD4+ T cells from peripheral blood mononuclear cells, taken after pregnancy. This clonotype was obtained from a female donor in good health, enrolled as a control in a pregnancy study.

The CDR3 DNA sequence: TGTGCCAGTATGGAAAGCGGGGGGGTAAAAGAGACCCAGTACTTC. It yields the protein CASMESGGVKETQYF. This chain uses TRBV19 with TRBJ2-5, with TRBD2 identical over 10 bases. V was clipped by 7 bases and J by 3 bases; unmatched bases: 8. The CDR3 contains 15 residues. Germline loops: CDR1 LNHDA, CDR2 SQIVND (reference sequence).